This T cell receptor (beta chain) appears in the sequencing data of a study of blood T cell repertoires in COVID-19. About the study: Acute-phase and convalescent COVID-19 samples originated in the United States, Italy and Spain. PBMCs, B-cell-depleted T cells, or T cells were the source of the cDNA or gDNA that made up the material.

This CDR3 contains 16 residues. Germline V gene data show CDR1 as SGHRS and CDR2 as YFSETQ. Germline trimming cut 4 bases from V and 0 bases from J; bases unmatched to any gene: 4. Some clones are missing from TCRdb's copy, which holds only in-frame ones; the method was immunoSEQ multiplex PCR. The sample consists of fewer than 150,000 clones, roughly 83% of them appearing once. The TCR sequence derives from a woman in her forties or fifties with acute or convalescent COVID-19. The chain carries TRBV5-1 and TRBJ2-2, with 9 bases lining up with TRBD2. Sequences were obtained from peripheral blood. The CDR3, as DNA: TGCGCCAGCAGCGACTTAGCGGGGGCGAACACCGGGGAGCTGTTTTTT. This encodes CASSDLAGANTGELFF. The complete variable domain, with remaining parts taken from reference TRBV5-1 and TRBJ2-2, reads KAGVTQTPRYLIKTRGQQVTLSCSPISGHRSVSWYQQTPGQGLQFLFEYFSETQRNKGNFPGRFSGRQFSNSRSEMNVSTLELGDSALYLCASSDLAGANTGELFFGEGSRLTVL.